This is a list of T cell receptor beta chains from one sample in a study of cytomegalovirus exposure and HLA in healthy donors. Sequencing was performed with immunoSEQ multiplex PCR; in TCRdb, only in-frame clones are kept and a portion is missing. Found here are 100,000 to 120,000 clones, nearly 85% of them singletons; the top ten hold approximately 6.1%. What was sequenced was PBMCs. These receptors were collected from a man aged 18 to 29 in good health and CMV-seronegative. The CDR3 runs from the conserved cysteine through the conserved F or W. A D gene is named only where the DNA matches it firmly. A clone size is listed for some rows: how often the clone was seen (once, few, many), or a class if it is expanded.

len: 14
abundance: .
j_gene: TRBJ1-5
v_gene: TRBV6-5
d_gene: .
CDR3nt: TGTGCCAGCAGTCAGAGGGGGAGGGTTCAGCCCCAGCATTTT
CDR3aa: CASSQRGRVQPQHF

len: 14
abundance: .
j_gene: TRBJ1-5
v_gene: TRBV19
d_gene: .
CDR3nt: TGTGCCAGTAAAATCCTACAGGGAAGACAGCCCCAGCATTTT
CDR3aa: CASKILQGRQPQHF

len: 15
abundance: .
j_gene: TRBJ2-7
v_gene: TRBV6-1
d_gene: .
CDR3nt: TGTGCCAGCAGTGAAGGGTCAGGGAGGTCCTACGAGCAGTACTTC
CDR3aa: CASSEGSGRSYEQYF

len: 14
abundance: .
j_gene: TRBJ2-7
v_gene: TRBV7-9
d_gene: TRBD2
CDR3nt: TGTTCCAGCAGCTTAAAGGGAGGGAGGCACGAGCAGTACTTC
CDR3aa: CSSSLKGGRHEQYF

len: 15
abundance: .
j_gene: TRBJ2-7
v_gene: TRBV5-1
d_gene: TRBD1
CDR3nt: TGTGCCAGCAGAGCGACTGGGACAGGGGCCTACGAGCAGTACTTC
CDR3aa: CASRATGTGAYEQYF

len: 17
abundance: few
j_gene: TRBJ2-7
v_gene: TRBV10-3
d_gene: TRBD2
CDR3nt: TGTGCCATCAGTGACCCTCGGGCATCTAGCGGGAACTACGAGCAGTACTTC
CDR3aa: CAISDPRASSGNYEQYF

len: 14
abundance: .
j_gene: TRBJ1-2
v_gene: TRBV14
d_gene: .
CDR3nt: TGTGCCAGCAGCCAAGATGCGGGAAACTATGGCTACACCTTC
CDR3aa: CASSQDAGNYGYTF

len: 13
abundance: once
j_gene: TRBJ1-2
v_gene: TRBV29-1
d_gene: .
CDR3nt: TGCAGCGTCCAGGCACCGGGGGACTATGGCTACACCTTC
CDR3aa: CSVQAPGDYGYTF

len: 15
abundance: .
j_gene: TRBJ2-3
v_gene: TRBV10-3
d_gene: TRBD2
CDR3nt: TGTGCCATCGGGTCGACTAGCGGCCCCACAGATACGCAGTATTTT
CDR3aa: CAIGSTSGPTDTQYF

len: 14
abundance: .
j_gene: TRBJ1-2
v_gene: TRBV7-3
d_gene: TRBD1
CDR3nt: TGTGCCAGCAGCCCTTACGGGACAGGCTATGGCTACACCTTC
CDR3aa: CASSPYGTGYGYTF

len: 13
abundance: .
j_gene: TRBJ1-1
v_gene: TRBV25-1
d_gene: .
CDR3nt: TGTGCCAGCAGTGAGTCCGGGATCACTGAAGCTTTCTTT
CDR3aa: CASSESGITEAFF

len: 12
abundance: .
j_gene: TRBJ2-7
v_gene: TRBV5-1
d_gene: .
CDR3nt: TGCGCCAGCAGCTCTTACTTCTCCGAGCAGTACTTC
CDR3aa: CASSSYFSEQYF

len: 16
abundance: .
j_gene: TRBJ2-1
v_gene: TRBV19
d_gene: .
CDR3nt: TGTGCCAGTAGTATTGGCGGGATGAGCTCCTACAATGAGCAGTTCTTC
CDR3aa: CASSIGGMSSYNEQFF

len: 15
abundance: .
j_gene: TRBJ1-4
v_gene: TRBV7-9
d_gene: TRBD1
CDR3nt: TGTGCCAGCAGCTTAGACGACAGGGGGGATGAAAAACTGTTTTTT
CDR3aa: CASSLDDRGDEKLFF

len: 13
abundance: .
j_gene: TRBJ2-7
v_gene: TRBV11-3
d_gene: .
CDR3nt: TGTGCCAGCAGCTCCCCCTCCCGCTACGAGCAGTACTTC
CDR3aa: CASSSPSRYEQYF

len: 13
abundance: few
j_gene: TRBJ2-7
v_gene: TRBV6-5
d_gene: TRBD2
CDR3nt: TGTGCCAGCAGACCCGGGGGGACCTACGAGCAGTACTTC
CDR3aa: CASRPGGTYEQYF

len: 19
abundance: .
j_gene: TRBJ1-5
v_gene: TRBV4-2
d_gene: .
CDR3nt: TGTGCCAGCAGCCGCAACCCTCTGGCGGGGTGGAGAAGCAATCAGCCCCAGCATTTT
CDR3aa: CASSRNPLAGWRSNQPQHF

len: 13
abundance: .
j_gene: TRBJ2-7
v_gene: TRBV5-4
d_gene: .
CDR3nt: TGTGCCAGCAGCGCCAATCTAGCAACCGAGCAGTACTTC
CDR3aa: CASSANLATEQYF

len: 13
abundance: .
j_gene: TRBJ2-2
v_gene: TRBV5-8
d_gene: .
CDR3nt: TGTGCCAGCAGCTTCAGGCTCACCGGGGAGCTGTTTTTT
CDR3aa: CASSFRLTGELFF

len: 16
abundance: few
j_gene: TRBJ2-5
v_gene: TRBV4-3
d_gene: .
CDR3nt: TGCGCCAGCAGCCAAGATGGAGGGGCTAGCGTAGAGACCCAGTACTTC
CDR3aa: CASSQDGGASVETQYF

len: 15
abundance: few
j_gene: TRBJ2-7
v_gene: TRBV15
d_gene: TRBD2
CDR3nt: TGTGCCACCAGCAGAGATTTGGGCGGGAGTGACGAGCAGTACTTC
CDR3aa: CATSRDLGGSDEQYF

len: 14
abundance: .
j_gene: TRBJ1-5
v_gene: TRBV6-5
d_gene: TRBD1
CDR3nt: TGTGCCAGCCGGGACAGGGCCACCAATCAGCCCCAGCATTTT
CDR3aa: CASRDRATNQPQHF

len: 18
abundance: once
j_gene: TRBJ2-7
v_gene: TRBV10-3
d_gene: .
CDR3nt: TGTGCCATCATGACCCATAAGCCTGGAGCAGGGTCGCCGTACGAGCAGTACTTC
CDR3aa: CAIMTHKPGAGSPYEQYF

len: 15
abundance: once
j_gene: TRBJ2-7
v_gene: TRBV7-6
d_gene: TRBD1
CDR3nt: TGTGCCAGCAGCTCTCGACAGGGGTCGGTCTACGAGCAGTACTTC
CDR3aa: CASSSRQGSVYEQYF

len: 13
abundance: .
j_gene: TRBJ1-1
v_gene: TRBV30
d_gene: .
CDR3nt: TGTGCCTGGAGTGTAGGGGTAGGGACTGAAGCTTTCTTT
CDR3aa: CAWSVGVGTEAFF

len: 13
abundance: .
j_gene: TRBJ2-2
v_gene: TRBV18
d_gene: TRBD2
CDR3nt: TGTGCCAGCTCACGGGAGGGCACCGGGGAGCTGTTTTTT
CDR3aa: CASSREGTGELFF

len: 17
abundance: .
j_gene: TRBJ2-2
v_gene: TRBV11-3
d_gene: TRBD2
CDR3nt: TGTGCCAGCAGCTCCCCCCGGGGGGGAAGAGGCACCGGGGAGCTGTTTTTT
CDR3aa: CASSSPRGGRGTGELFF